One sample yielded the 19 T cell receptor beta chains listed below, sequenced in a study of shared clonotypes between healthy human individuals. The protocol was immunoSEQ multiplex PCR, while the TCRdb copy is restricted to in-frame clones and leaves out a portion. Among some 2 million clones, less than 95% were seen once, and the ten largest hold around 1%. In the naive CD8 group, cells lacked CD45RO and were positively selected for CCR7, so terminally differentiated effector memory CD45RA+ cells were left out. Sequenced: naive CD8+ T cells sorted from blood. The receptors originated from a man between 18 and 29 years old in good health.

The chain recombines TRBV27 with TRBJ2-6; D possibly uses TRBD1 or TRBD2 (5 bases each). With 4 bases removed from V and 0 bases from J, the gap between germline ends came to 7 bases. The germline gives CDR1 MNHEY, CDR2 SMNVEV (reference sequence). This CDR3 has 15 amino acids. The CDR3 protein is CASSWGTSGANVLTF. The CDR3 bases are TGTGCCAGCAGTTGGGGGACCTCTGGGGCCAACGTCCTGACTTTC.

The chain has TRBV7-9 and TRBJ2-7; 10 positions agree with TRBD2. Germline assignment: CDR1 SEHNR and CDR2 FQNEAQ (reference sequence). V dropped 1 base and J dropped 6; count of bases not matched to a gene: 12. The CDR3 runs 17 residues. The chain's CDR3 is CASSLGFGSGRASEQYF. DNA for the CDR3: TGTGCCAGCAGCTTAGGGTTCGGCAGCGGGAGGGCCTCCGAGCAGTACTTC.

The chain carries TRBV11-3 and TRBJ2-7; D is perhaps TRBD1 or TRBD2 (5 bases each). The V end was cut by 1 base, the J end by 0 bases, with 16 bases between. The CDR3 is 17 residues long. CDR1 and CDR2 (germline): SGHNT, YENEEA. This CDR3 is CASSLGGRDASSYEQYF. The CDR3, as DNA: TGTGCCAGCAGCTTAGGAGGCCGGGACGCGAGCTCCTACGAGCAGTACTTC.

V usage is TRBV11-2 and J usage is TRBJ2-7; TRBD2 aligns across 14 bases. After removal of 5 bases from V and 6 bases from J, the junction contained 3 bases not matched to a gene. CDR3 size: 14 residues. Per germline, CDR1 SGHAT and CDR2 FQNNGV. Written as DNA, the CDR3 is TGTGCCAGCAGCCGACTAGCGGGGGGGCGCGAGCAGTACTTC. Amino acids: CASSRLAGGREQYF.

V usage is TRBV5-6 and J usage is TRBJ2-7; TRBD1 might be the D (5 bases). V lost 0 bases to trimming and J lost 6 bases, with 16 bases between them. This CDR3 region has 15 residues. Looked up from germline, CDR1 is SGHDT and CDR2 is YYEEEE. The CDR3 loop reads CASSLEGDYFGEQYF. DNA of the CDR3: TGTGCCAGCAGCTTGGAAGGGGATTACTTCGGCGAGCAGTACTTC.

Of note for this clone: The sample carries other DNA sequences with the same CDR3. The genes are TRBV5-1 and TRBJ2-3, with D perhaps matching TRBD1 (7 bases). Trimming shortened V by 4 bases and J by 2 bases, and 17 bases separated the two germline ends. The CDR3 contains 16 residues. The germline V gene has CDR1 SGHRS and CDR2 YFSETQ. The CDR3 region is CASSPASGGITDTQYF. The CDR3 coding sequence is TGCGCCAGCAGCCCCGCGTCAGGGGGGATCACAGATACGCAGTATTTT.

The V gene is TRBV28, the J gene TRBJ1-1; D ambiguous. V was cut by 6 bases and J by 1 base, with 9 bases left in between. Germline V gene data show CDR1 as MDHEN and CDR2 as SYDVKM. This CDR3 has 13 residues. The CDR3 nucleotides read TGTGCCAGCAGCACCGGGTGGAACACTGAAGCTTTCTTT. It specifies CASSTGWNTEAFF.

The chain joins TRBV10-3 to TRBJ2-1; 11 bases match TRBD2. The CDR3 is 16 residues long. CDR1 and CDR2 (germline): ENHRY, SYGVKD. V was pared by 7 bases and J by 1 base, with 6 bases of the junction left unmatched. The CDR3: CAIMGTSGNSYNEQFF. CDR3 nucleotides: TGTGCCATCATGGGGACTAGCGGTAATTCCTACAATGAGCAGTTCTTC.

This clone turned up a few times. The V gene is TRBV30, the J gene TRBJ1-5, with 9 bases that match TRBD1. Germline assignment: CDR1 GTSNPN and CDR2 SVGIG (reference sequence). The ends lost 5 bases at V and 0 bases at J; junction bases unmatched: 11. There are 17 residues in the CDR3. CDR3 sequence: CAWSGTGSLHSNQPQHF. The CDR3 nucleotides read TGTGCCTGGTCCGGGACAGGGAGCCTACATAGCAATCAGCCCCAGCATTTT. The full variable domain, its missing parts supplied by reference TRBV30 and TRBJ1-5, is SQTIHQWPATLVQPVGSPLSLECTVEGTSNPNLYWYRQAAGRGLQLLFYSVGIGQISSEVPQNLSASRPQDRQFILSSKKLLLSDSGFYLCAWSGTGSLHSNQPQHFGDGTRLSIL.

This sequence joins TRBV4-1 and TRBJ1-1; D uncertain. Germline lookup yields CDR1 MGHRA and CDR2 YSYEKL. Trimming left V 0 bases short and J 1 base short, with 9 bases between. CDR3 length: 15 residues. As DNA, the CDR3 is TGCGCCAGCAGCCAAGAAGGAGTATCGAACACTGAAGCTTTCTTT. As protein: CASSQEGVSNTEAFF.

The V call is TRBV6-1, the J call TRBJ2-7; 7 nucleotides align to TRBD1. Trimming took 2 bases from V and 2 from J; bases not matched to a gene: 6. The germline CDR1 and CDR2 sequences are MNHNS and SASEGT. The CDR3 contains 15 residues. The CDR3 DNA follows: TGTGCCAGCAGTGAAACGGGACAGATAACCTACGAGCAGTACTTC. It yields the protein CASSETGQITYEQYF.

The rearrangement links TRBV5-1 to TRBJ2-5; 7 bases line up with TRBD2. The CDR3 extends over 15 amino acids. V was clipped by 0 bases and J by 5 bases; unmatched bases: 7. The germline CDR1 and CDR2 sequences are SGHRS and YFSETQ. CDR3 in DNA: TGCGCCAGCAGCTTGGGACTAGCCGTGGTGGAGACCCAGTACTTC. Amino acid sequence: CASSLGLAVVETQYF. Combining the CDR3 with reference TRBV5-1 and TRBJ2-5 gives the whole variable domain KAGVTQTPRYLIKTRGQQVTLSCSPISGHRSVSWYQQTPGQGLQFLFEYFSETQRNKGNFPGRFSGRQFSNSRSEMNVSTLELGDSALYLCASSLGLAVVETQYFGPGTRLLVL.

The chain joins TRBV27 to TRBJ2-7, with a possible D match to TRBD2 (6 bases). The CDR3 sequence is 15 residues long. V dropped 0 bases and J dropped 5 bases, with 14 bases sitting between them. Germline CDR1 and CDR2: MNHEY and SMNVEV (reference sequence). This chain's CDR3 is CASSLSGGFYNEQYF. CDR3 in DNA: TGTGCCAGCAGTTTATCCGGGGGATTTTATAACGAGCAGTACTTC.

CDR3 nucleotide sequence: TGTGCCAGCAGCTTAGGACAGGGACCTAACTATGGCTACACCTTC. It encodes CASSLGQGPNYGYTF. This chain links TRBV13 with TRBJ1-2; D perhaps matches TRBD1 (6 bases). CDR1 is PRHDT, CDR2 FYEKMQ, per germline (reference sequence). The length of the CDR3 is 15 residues. Trimming left V 0 bases short and J 0 bases short, with 8 bases between.

The chain is built from TRBV13 and TRBJ2-3; D is ambiguous. The CDR3 covers 14 residues. CDR1 PRHDT and CDR2 FYEKMQ come from the germline V gene (reference sequence). The V end was cut by 8 bases, the J end by 0 bases, with 12 bases between. The chain's CDR3 is CASPTAWSTDTQYF. For the CDR3, the DNA is TGTGCCAGCCCCACAGCCTGGAGCACAGATACGCAGTATTTT.

The chain has TRBV7-2 and TRBJ2-5; D is undetermined. From germline, CDR1 is SGHTA and CDR2 FQGNSA. Trimming stripped 2 bases from V and 4 bases from J, with 11 bases between. The CDR3 has 14 amino acids. CDR3 amino acids: CASSLLVGRETQYF. In DNA, the CDR3 is TGTGCCAGCAGCTTATTAGTAGGGCGAGAGACCCAGTACTTC.

As for this clone: Other DNA variants within this sample encode the same CDR3. The chain employs TRBV27 and TRBJ2-7; D is possibly TRBD2 (5 bases). CDR1 is MNHEY, CDR2 SMNVEV, per germline (reference sequence). Trimming took off 4 bases at V and 4 bases at J, with 11 bases between the two ends. The length of the CDR3 is 13 residues. CDR3 bases: TGTGCCAGCAGTTACCGGGATGGGTACGAGCAGTACTTC. Amino acid sequence: CASSYRDGYEQYF.

This clone came up once. This chain links TRBV5-8 with TRBJ2-5, with D perhaps TRBD2 (6 bases). The CDR3 runs to 15 residues. Trimming took 4 bases from V and 5 from J, leaving 18 bases between them. The germline CDR1 and CDR2 sequences are SGHTS and YDEGEE. The CDR3 loop reads CASSTEEGPGETQYF. The CDR3 DNA sequence: TGTGCCAGCAGCACCGAGGAGGGGCCGGGGGAGACCCAGTACTTC. The whole variable domain, filled in from reference TRBV5-8 and TRBJ2-5, reads EAGVTQSPTHLIKTRGQQATLRCSPISGHTSVYWYQQALGLGLQFLLWYDEGEERNRGNFPPRFSGRQFPNYSSELNVNALELEDSALYLCASSTEEGPGETQYFGPGTRLLVL.

The chain recombines TRBV7-8 with TRBJ2-1, with 16 nucleotides matching TRBD2. The CDR3 sequence is 18 residues long. Germline V CDR1 and CDR2: SGHVS, FQNEAQ. The J segment lost 8 bases and the V segment lost 6 bases, leaving 13 bases of the junction unmatched. The CDR3 is CASRSGTSGRAVVDEQFF. In nucleotides, the CDR3 is TGTGCCAGCAGATCCGGGACTAGCGGGAGGGCCGTAGTCGATGAGCAGTTCTTC.